One and the same sample provided the 11 T cell receptor beta chains below, sequenced in a study of blood T cell repertoires in COVID-19. Sequencing used immunoSEQ multiplex PCR; TCRdb keeps in-frame clones, though not all of them. The repertoire holds 200,000 to 300,000 clones, roughly 86% seen once, with 4% in the top ten. The sequencing sample was made of peripheral blood. The receptors here all came from a man aged 50 to 60 with acute or convalescent COVID-19.

V and J are TRBV7-3 and TRBJ2-7; 10 bases are a match to TRBD1. CDR3 length: 14 amino acids. The germline CDR1 and CDR2 sequences are SGHTA and FQGTGA. Trimming at V came to 2 bases and at J to 5 bases, leaving 3 bases not matched to a gene. CDR3 residues: CASSLGTGDHEQYF. The CDR3 nucleotides read TGTGCCAGCAGCTTAGGGACAGGGGACCACGAGCAGTACTTC.

Turning to this clone: The sample holds other DNA sequences that translate to the same CDR3. J is TRBJ1-5 and V is TRBV9, with D possibly matching TRBD1 (5 bases). Germline V lookup: CDR1 SGDLS, CDR2 YYNGEE. The CDR3 sequence is 14 residues long. V lost 0 bases and J 2 bases, leaving 6 bases between the germline ends. CDR3 bases: TGTGCCAGCAGCGTAGAAGGGGGCAATCAGCCCCAGCATTTT. It specifies CASSVEGGNQPQHF.

The rearrangement joins TRBV6-5 to TRBJ2-7; the D is unclear. This CDR3 has 14 residues. Germline CDR1 is MNHEY and CDR2 is SVGAGI. V lost 3 bases to trimming and J lost 4 bases, with 13 bases between them. The chain's CDR3 is CASSYLNSRYEQYF. The CDR3 nucleotides are TGTGCCAGCAGTTATCTGAACAGCAGATACGAGCAGTACTTC.

This chain connects TRBV2 to TRBJ1-1, with a tentative D call TRBD1 (6 bases). The CDR3 runs to 15 residues. The ends were cut back, 7 bases at V and 4 bases at J, with 19 bases in the middle. The germline gives CDR1 SNHLY, CDR2 FYNNEI. In DNA, the CDR3 is TGTGCCAGCACCGAAGAGGGCAGGGGATCCACTGAAGCTTTCTTT. As protein: CASTEEGRGSTEAFF.

This chain connects TRBV12-5 to TRBJ2-1; 11 bases are a match to TRBD2. The CDR3 consists of 15 residues. The V and J ends lost 7 bases and 7 bases, in that order; junction bases with no gene match: 9. CDR1 is LGHNT, CDR2 FRNRAP, per germline. The CDR3: CASAELAGVWNEQFF. CDR3 sequence (DNA): TGTGCTAGTGCCGAACTAGCGGGAGTTTGGAATGAGCAGTTCTTC.

The chain links TRBV11-1 to TRBJ2-7; TRBD1 aligns across 10 bases. Looked up from germline, CDR1 is SGHAT and CDR2 is FQDESV (reference sequence). This CDR3 spans 16 amino acids. With V trimmed by 5 bases and J by 2 bases, 9 bases remained unmatched. The CDR3 here is CASSARQGAGPYEQYF. The CDR3 bases are TGTGCCAGCAGCGCCCGACAGGGGGCGGGCCCCTACGAGCAGTACTTC.

V gene TRBV13 combines with J gene TRBJ2-5, with TRBD2 matching 9 bases. Germline lookup yields CDR1 PRHDT and CDR2 FYEKMQ (reference sequence). Trimming cost V 5 bases and J 1 base; bases outside gene matches: 2. This CDR3 comprises 14 residues. The CDR3 here is CASSRGLAQETQYF. Here the CDR3 DNA reads TGTGCCAGCAGCAGGGGACTAGCCCAAGAGACCCAGTACTTC.

The CDR3 loop is CASSPSSGQSKGAQYF. The CDR3 DNA is TGTGCCAGCAGCCCATCATCGGGACAGAGCAAAGGGGCCCAGTACTTC. The V call is TRBV9, the J call TRBJ2-5, with 7 positions matching TRBD1. CDR1 and CDR2 from the germline V gene are SGDLS and YYNGEE. The CDR3 length is 16 residues. V trimming: 4 bases; J trimming: 9 bases; junction bases outside the gene matches: 18. The full variable domain, in which reference TRBV9 and TRBJ2-5 provide the parts outside the CDR3, is DSGVTQTPKHLITATGQRVTLRCSPRSGDLSVYWYQQSLDQGLQFLIQYYNGEERAKGNILERFSAQQFPDLHSELNLSSLELGDSALYFCASSPSSGQSKGAQYFGPGTRLLVL.

The chain combines TRBV7-9 with TRBJ1-6; perhaps TRBD1 as D (5 bases). The V end lost 2 bases, the J end lost 5 bases, and 10 bases lay between the germline ends. Germline V gene data show CDR1 as SEHNR and CDR2 as FQNEAQ (reference sequence). The CDR3 contains 15 residues. This chain's CDR3 is CASSLRSGNNSPLHF. The CDR3 region has the DNA TGTGCCAGCAGCTTACGGTCAGGGAATAATTCACCCCTCCACTTT.

The chain couples TRBV29-1 to TRBJ1-5, with 8 positions matching TRBD1. Germline-derived CDR1 and CDR2 are SQVTM and ANQGSEA. Germline trimming cut 6 bases from V and 12 bases from J; bases unmatched to any gene: 7. The CDR3 totals 11 residues. The CDR3 coding sequence is TGCAGCGTCGCCGGACAGGGAGGCCAGCATTTT. Translation: CSVAGQGGQHF.

The chain links TRBV7-9 to TRBJ2-2; D call uncertain. This CDR3 has 14 amino acids. The germline gives CDR1 SEHNR, CDR2 FQNEAQ (reference sequence). Trimming stripped 8 bases from V and 4 bases from J, with 14 bases between. The CDR3 spells CASVPSGGTGELFF. Written as DNA, the CDR3 is TGTGCCAGCGTCCCCAGTGGTGGCACCGGGGAGCTGTTTTTT.